The 14 T cell receptor beta chains below all came from one sample that was sequenced in a study of cytomegalovirus exposure and HLA in healthy donors. Repertoires were generated with immunoSEQ multiplex PCR, while TCRdb's copy carries only in-frame clones and drops some. The data show fewer than 120,000 clones, roughly 87% seen once. The sequencing sample was made of PBMCs. The source is a woman between 18 and 30 years old in good health and CMV-seronegative.

The CDR3 bases are TGTGCCATCGGGGGGAACGTGGGGCTAGGTCAGCCCCAGCATTTT. Translation: CAIGGNVGLGQPQHF. This chain uses TRBV10-3 with TRBJ1-5, with D perhaps TRBD1 (5 bases). Germline CDR1 ENHRY, CDR2 SYGVKD. The length of the CDR3 is 15 residues. With 8 bases removed from V and 6 bases from J, the gap between germline ends came to 20 bases.

The chain is built from TRBV5-1 and TRBJ1-1; the D gene is possibly TRBD1 (6 bases). Between the trimmed V and J ends, which lost 2 bases and 2 bases, there was a span of 16 bases. The CDR3 sequence is 16 residues long. The V gene's germline CDR1 is SGHRS and CDR2 YFSETQ. The CDR3 reads CASSFGSNRDNTEAFF. CDR3 sequence (DNA): TGCGCCAGCAGCTTTGGGTCCAACAGGGATAACACTGAAGCTTTCTTT.

This clone was seen a single time. This chain links TRBV15 with TRBJ1-2; D might be TRBD1 (6 bases). The CDR3 covers 17 residues. Germline V CDR1 and CDR2: LNHNV, YYDKDF (reference sequence). Trimming pared 0 bases from V and 4 bases from J, leaving 18 bases between. CDR3: CATSRDNRAPRLYGYTF. CDR3 nucleotides: TGTGCCACCAGCAGAGATAACAGGGCTCCACGTCTCTATGGCTACACCTTC. Combining the CDR3 with reference TRBV15 and TRBJ1-2 gives the whole variable domain DAMVIQNPRYQVTQFGKPVTLSCSQTLNHNVMYWYQQKSSQAPKLLFHYYDKDFNNEADTPDNFQSRRPNTSFCFLDIRSPGLGDTAMYLCATSRDNRAPRLYGYTFGSGTRLTVV.

The chain couples TRBV27 to TRBJ2-7; 9 bases align to TRBD1. After removal of 5 bases from V and 1 base from J, the junction contained 6 bases not matched to a gene. The length of the CDR3 is 15 residues. Germline lookup yields CDR1 MNHEY and CDR2 SMNVEV (reference sequence). The CDR3 DNA follows: TGTGCCAGCAGTCCCGGGACAGGGCTTTCCTACGAGCAGTACTTC. Its protein is CASSPGTGLSYEQYF.

The chain couples TRBV4-2 to TRBJ2-1, with 9 bases matching TRBD2. This CDR3 region has 15 residues. Germline assignment: CDR1 LGHNA and CDR2 YNFKEQ. V was pared by 2 bases and J by 6 bases, with 5 bases of the junction left unmatched. CDR3 amino acids: CASSQTASGTNEQFF. The CDR3 DNA reads TGTGCCAGCAGCCAAACGGCTAGCGGGACCAATGAGCAGTTCTTC.

This chain connects TRBV7-9 to TRBJ1-4, with a tentative D call TRBD1 (5 bases). V gave up 11 bases and J gave up 4 bases, with 11 bases separating them. The CDR3 runs 12 residues. The germline CDR1 and CDR2 sequences are SEHNR and FQNEAQ (reference sequence). CDR3 nucleotide sequence: TGTGCCGTCCCCGGGGGTAATGAAAAACTGTTTTTT. Translated: CAVPGGNEKLFF.

J is TRBJ2-6 and V is TRBV7-9; 8 bases map to TRBD2. Germline values: CDR1 SEHNR, CDR2 FQNEAQ (reference sequence). Losses at the gene ends were 5 bases for V and 0 bases for J; bases not matched to a gene: 6. The CDR3 loop spans 17 amino acids. The chain's CDR3 is CASSPRGGPSGANVLTF. Written as DNA, the CDR3 is TGTGCCAGCAGCCCCCGGGGGGGACCCTCTGGGGCCAACGTCCTGACTTTC.

A single count supports this clone. CDR3 in DNA: TGTGCCAGCAGCTCCGGGAGGAGGACTGAAGCTTTCTTT. Residues: CASSSGRRTEAFF. V gene TRBV7-9 combines with J gene TRBJ1-1; no reliable D call. This CDR3 is 13 amino acids long. The V gene lost 4 bases and the J gene lost 5 bases, with 11 bases spanning the gap. From germline, CDR1 is SEHNR and CDR2 FQNEAQ (reference sequence).

V usage is TRBV5-5 and J usage is TRBJ2-7, with 8 bases aligning to TRBD1. This CDR3 has 15 residues. Germline trimming cut 0 bases from V and 2 bases from J; bases unmatched to any gene: 4. Germline V gene data show CDR1 as SGHKS and CDR2 as YYEKEE (reference sequence). CDR3 region: CASSLDEQGAYEQYF. The CDR3 DNA reads as TGTGCCAGCAGCTTGGATGAACAGGGGGCCTACGAGCAGTACTTC.

This clone is termed medium-sized (0.01 to 0.1%). The chain combines TRBV6-1 with TRBJ2-7, with TRBD1 identical over 9 bases. V lost 1 base, J lost 5 bases, and 9 bases stayed unmatched. Looked up from germline, CDR1 is MNHNS and CDR2 is SASEGT. CDR3 length: 16 residues. CDR3 in amino acids: CASSEGMGQGSHEQYF. The CDR3 nucleotides read TGTGCCAGCAGTGAAGGAATGGGACAGGGTTCGCACGAGCAGTACTTC.

The rearrangement joins TRBV6-1 to TRBJ1-2; D is perhaps TRBD1 (6 bases). V lost 6 bases and J 8 bases, leaving 22 bases between the germline ends. This CDR3 has 15 amino acids. The germline V gene has CDR1 MNHNS and CDR2 SASEGT. The CDR3 DNA follows: TGTGCCAGCAGCAACTTACAGGGTCAGGTCTACGGCTACACCTTC. Amino acids: CASSNLQGQVYGYTF.

This clone was seen a single time. The rearrangement joins TRBV7-3 to TRBJ1-2; 8 bases match TRBD1. The germline CDR1 and CDR2 sequences are SGHTA and FQGTGA. V trimming: 3 bases; J trimming: 4 bases; junction bases outside the gene matches: 1. CDR3 length: 13 amino acids. The CDR3 loop is CASSFTGGYGYTF. For the CDR3, the DNA is TGTGCCAGCAGCTTCACAGGGGGCTATGGCTACACCTTC.

This chain uses TRBV27 with TRBJ1-1; 8 bases are a match to TRBD1. The CDR3 has 14 amino acids. Losses at the gene ends were 6 bases for V and 4 bases for J; bases not matched to a gene: 7. From germline, CDR1 is MNHEY and CDR2 SMNVEV (reference sequence). Written as DNA, the CDR3 is TGTGCCAGCAGCCAGGGACAGGTGGGCACTGAAGCTTTCTTT. This translates into CASSQGQVGTEAFF.

The chain combines TRBV2 with TRBJ2-3; 7 bases agree with TRBD2. V shed 8 bases and J 2 bases; nucleotides not matched to a gene: 7. CDR3 length equals 14 residues. From germline, CDR1 is SNHLY and CDR2 FYNNEI. DNA for the CDR3: TGTGCCAGCCTCCAGCGGGACCACACAGATACGCAGTATTTT. As protein: CASLQRDHTDTQYF.